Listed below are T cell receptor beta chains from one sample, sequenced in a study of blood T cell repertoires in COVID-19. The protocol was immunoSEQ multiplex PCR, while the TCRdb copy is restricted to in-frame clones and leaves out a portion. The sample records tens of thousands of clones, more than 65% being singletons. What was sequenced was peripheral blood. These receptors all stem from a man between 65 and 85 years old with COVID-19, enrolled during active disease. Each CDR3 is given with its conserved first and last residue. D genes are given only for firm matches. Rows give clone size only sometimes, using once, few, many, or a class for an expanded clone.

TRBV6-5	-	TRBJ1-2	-	TGTGCCAGCAGTTACTGGGCCGGGACACCGGGATTAGGCTACACCTTC	CASSYWAGTPGLGYTF
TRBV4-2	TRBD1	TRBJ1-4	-	TGTGCCAGCAGCCAGGGGGACAGCGGGGGAGAAAAACTGTTTTTT	CASSQGDSGGEKLFF
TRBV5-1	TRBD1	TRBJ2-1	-	TGCGCCAGCAGCCCCGGGACAGCATACAATGAGCAGTTCTTC	CASSPGTAYNEQFF
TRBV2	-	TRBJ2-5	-	TGTGCCAGCAGGACTAGTGGGGAGACCCAGTACTTC	CASRTSGETQYF
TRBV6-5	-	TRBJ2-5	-	TGTGCCAGCATGACTCCTCAAGAGACCCAGTACTTC	CASMTPQETQYF
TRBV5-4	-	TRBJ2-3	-	TGTGCCAGCAGCTCCCGGGGGAGCACAGATACGCAGTATTTT	CASSSRGSTDTQYF
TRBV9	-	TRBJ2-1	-	TGTGCCAGCAGCGCCGGAGGGGGAGGGTACAATGAGCAGTTCTTC	CASSAGGGGYNEQFF
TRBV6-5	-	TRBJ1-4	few	TGTGCCAGCAGTTACGGCCCGAGGGACATCCTGTTTTTT	CASSYGPRDILFF
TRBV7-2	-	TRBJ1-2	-	TGTGCCAGCAGCCTACAGGACAGCTACTATGGCTACACCTTC	CASSLQDSYYGYTF
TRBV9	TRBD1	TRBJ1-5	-	TGTGCCAGCAGCGAGACGGGACAGACCAATCAGCCCCAGCATTTT	CASSETGQTNQPQHF
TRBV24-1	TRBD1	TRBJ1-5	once	TGTGCCACCCCCCACAGGGGGCTGGAACAGCCCCAGCATTTT	CATPHRGLEQPQHF
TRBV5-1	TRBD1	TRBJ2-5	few	TGCGCCAGCAGCTGGGACAGCCAACAAGAGACCCAGTACTTC	CASSWDSQQETQYF
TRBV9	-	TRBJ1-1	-	TGTGCCAGCAGCGACATGAGGGCGGGTGACACTGAAGCTTTCTTT	CASSDMRAGDTEAFF
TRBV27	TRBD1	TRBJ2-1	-	TGTGCCAGCAGTTTATGGGACAGGGTTAACAATGAGCAGTTCTTC	CASSLWDRVNNEQFF
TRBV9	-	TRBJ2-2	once	TGTGCCAGCAGCGCCAGAGCAGGGTCCGGGGAGCTGTTTTTT	CASSARAGSGELFF
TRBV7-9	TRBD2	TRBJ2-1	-	TGTGCCAGCAGCCCCCGAGTACTAGCGGGTGAAGCCTACAATGAGCAGTTCTTC	CASSPRVLAGEAYNEQFF
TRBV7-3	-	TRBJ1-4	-	TGTGCCAGCAGCCCACCGGGTCAACTTAATGAAAAACTGTTTTTT	CASSPPGQLNEKLFF
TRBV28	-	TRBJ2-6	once	TGTGCCAGCAGTTTCGTTCTGAGTGGGGCCAACGTCCTGACTTTC	CASSFVLSGANVLTF
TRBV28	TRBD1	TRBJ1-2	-	TGTGCCAGCAGTAGCCAGGGGGCTGGTGGCTACACCTTC	CASSSQGAGGYTF
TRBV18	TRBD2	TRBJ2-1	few	TGTGCCAGCTCACCCCGGCTAGCGGGCTACAATGAGCAGTTCTTC	CASSPRLAGYNEQFF
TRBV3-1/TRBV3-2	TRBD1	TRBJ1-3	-	TGTGCCAGCAGCCAAGGAGGGACAGCTGGAAACACCATATATTTT	CASSQGGTAGNTIYF
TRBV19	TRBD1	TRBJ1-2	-	TGTGCCAGTAACCCCCGGGACAGGGACTATGGCTACACCTTC	CASNPRDRDYGYTF
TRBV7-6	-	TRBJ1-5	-	TGTGCCAGCAGCTTGGCAGGTAGCAATCAGCCCCAGCATTTT	CASSLAGSNQPQHF
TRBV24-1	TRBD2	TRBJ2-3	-	TGTGCCACCAGTGGATCAATAAGCGGGACTAGCACAGATACGCAGTATTTT	CATSGSISGTSTDTQYF
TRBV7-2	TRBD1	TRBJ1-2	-	TGTGCCAGCAGCTTAGGGACAGGTCCTTATGGCTACACCTTC	CASSLGTGPYGYTF
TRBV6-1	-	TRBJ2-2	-	TGTGCCAGCAGTGAAATGGGGACACGATTGGACACCGGGGAGCTGTTTTTT	CASSEMGTRLDTGELFF
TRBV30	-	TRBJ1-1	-	TGTGCCTGGAGTGTCCGGACAGCGGACTCTAACACTGAAGCTTTCTTT	CAWSVRTADSNTEAFF
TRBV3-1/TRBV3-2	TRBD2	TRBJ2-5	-	TGTGCCAGCAGACCAGGGGGGAGGACTAGCGAAGAGACCCAGTACTTC	CASRPGGRTSEETQYF
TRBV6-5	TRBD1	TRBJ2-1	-	TGTGCCAGCAGCCGAGACAGGGATGGTGAGCAGTTCTTC	CASSRDRDGEQFF
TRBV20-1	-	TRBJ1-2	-	TGCAGTGCTGGGTCAGGGGATGGCTACACCTTC	CSAGSGDGYTF
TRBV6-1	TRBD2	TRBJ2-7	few	TGTGCCAGCAGTGGGAGACTAGGTCCTAGCGGGAGGTTGAACGAGCAGTACTTC	CASSGRLGPSGRLNEQYF
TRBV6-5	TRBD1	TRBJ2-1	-	TGTGCCAGCTCCTTAAGGGGGCTTCGCAATGAGCAGTTCTTC	CASSLRGLRNEQFF
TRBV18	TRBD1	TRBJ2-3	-	TGTGCCAGCTCACCCCCCGGGACAGGGGCCAAGGATACGCAGTATTTT	CASSPPGTGAKDTQYF
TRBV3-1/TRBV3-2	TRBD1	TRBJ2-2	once	TGTGCCAGCAGCACTCGGACAGGGAGCACCGGGGAGCTGTTTTTT	CASSTRTGSTGELFF
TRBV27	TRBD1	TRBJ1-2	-	TGTGCCAGCAGTCCTGTACAGGGGACCCTTGTTTGGTATGGCTACACCTTC	CASSPVQGTLVWYGYTF
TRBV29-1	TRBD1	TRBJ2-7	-	TGCAGCGTTGAACCCCTGACAGGGTCTTCCGAGCAGTACTTC	CSVEPLTGSSEQYF
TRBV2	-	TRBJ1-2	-	TGTGCCAGCAGCAATTATGGCTACACCTTC	CASSNYGYTF
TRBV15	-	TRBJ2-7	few	TGTGCCACCAGCAGAGACCTAAAAAACGGGATCTACGAGCAGTACTTC	CATSRDLKNGIYEQYF
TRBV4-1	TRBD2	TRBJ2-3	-	TGCGCCAGCAGCCAAGGGGGCAGCGGGAGGGTAGGGGATACGCAGTATTTT	CASSQGGSGRVGDTQYF
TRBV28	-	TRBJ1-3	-	TGTGCCAGCAGTTCCCCCGCGGGGGCTGGAAACACCATATATTTT	CASSSPAGAGNTIYF
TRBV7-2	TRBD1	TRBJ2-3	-	TGTGCCAGCAGCCGCTGGGACAGGGGCAATGCAGATACGCAGTATTTT	CASSRWDRGNADTQYF
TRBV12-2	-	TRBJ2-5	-	TGTGCAAGTCGCTCTCAAGAGACCCAGTACTTC	CASRSQETQYF